These 9 T cell receptor beta chains came from one sample sequenced in a study of identical twins' blood T cells. TCRdb re-called the 5' RACE reads through MiXCR, storing one row per CDR3 protein. The repertoire holds roughly 380,000 distinct CDR3 sequences, with 28% as singletons. The specimen sequenced was PBMCs. These receptors originate from a woman between 18 and 50 years old in good health.

The gene calls are TRBV4-3 and TRBJ2-3, with D possibly being TRBD1 (5 bases). Trimming left V 0 bases short and J 6 bases short, with 16 bases between. This CDR3 comprises 16 residues. Germline V lookup: CDR1 LGHNA, CDR2 YSLEER. CDR3 sequence (DNA): TGCGCCAGCAGCCAAGAATGGGGCAGCCGATATGATACGCAGTATTTT. This encodes CASSQEWGSRYDTQYF.

CDR3 in amino acids: CASRPQGLYEQYF. CDR3 nucleotide sequence: TGTGCCAGCAGGCCACAGGGACTCTACGAGCAGTACTTC. V and J are TRBV6-2 or TRBV6-3 and TRBJ2-7; D could derive from TRBD1 or TRBD2 (6 bases each). There are 13 residues in the CDR3. V dropped 6 bases and J dropped 3 bases, with 12 bases sitting between them. From germline, CDR1 is MNHEY and CDR2 SVGEGT.

This clonotype was seen repeatedly, ten times or more. V usage is TRBV5-1 and J usage is TRBJ2-2; no reliable D call. Germline CDR1 reads SGHRS; CDR2 reads YFSETQ. V lost 5 bases to trimming and J lost 0 bases, with 5 bases between them. This CDR3 is built from 13 residues. CDR3: CASRDSNTGELFF. CDR3 nucleotides: TGCGCCAGCAGGGATTCGAACACCGGGGAGCTGTTTTTT.

This chain uses TRBV20-1 with TRBJ1-1, with 8 positions matching TRBD1. V trimming: 6 bases; J trimming: 11 bases; junction bases outside the gene matches: 8. CDR1 DFQATT and CDR2 SNEGSKA come from the germline V gene (reference sequence). The CDR3 covers 11 residues. In nucleotides, the CDR3 is TGCAGTGCAGGACAGGGTATGAGGGCTTTCTTT. It is translated as CSAGQGMRAFF.

The V and J genes are TRBV9 and TRBJ2-2; D is possibly TRBD1 (6 bases). This CDR3 comprises 17 residues. Germline CDR1 reads SGDLS; CDR2 reads YYNGEE. The ends were cut back, 4 bases at V and 5 bases at J, with 21 bases in the middle. The CDR3 nucleotides are TGTGCCAGCAGCCCAAGTGGTATAGGACAGTGGACCGGGGAGCTGTTTTTT. Translating it yields CASSPSGIGQWTGELFF.

V gene TRBV20-1 combines with J gene TRBJ2-2; maybe TRBD1 (6 bases). This CDR3 region has 12 residues. Trimming stripped 6 bases from V and 6 bases from J, with 11 bases between. The germline gives CDR1 DFQATT, CDR2 SNEGSKA (reference sequence). CDR3 sequence: CSAIQGPGELFF. The CDR3 region has the DNA TGCAGTGCAATACAGGGTCCCGGGGAGCTGTTTTTT.

J is TRBJ1-1 and V is TRBV11-2, with a weak D call TRBD1 (5 bases). CDR3 length equals 15 residues. V was cut by 4 bases and J by 0 bases, with 12 bases left in between. Per the germline V gene, CDR1 is SGHAT and CDR2 is FQNNGV. CDR3 sequence: CASSSGTYLNTEAFF. Here the CDR3 DNA reads TGTGCCAGCAGCTCCGGGACGTATTTGAACACTGAAGCTTTCTTT.

The chain has TRBV6-5 and TRBJ2-7; perhaps TRBD1 as D (6 bases). Germline-derived CDR1 and CDR2 are MNHEY and SVGAGI. Trimming took off 8 bases at V and 6 bases at J, with 17 bases between the two ends. There are 13 residues in the CDR3. The CDR3 loop reads CASGGQKSSEQYF. The CDR3 bases are TGTGCCAGCGGGGGACAAAAGTCTTCCGAGCAGTACTTC.

This sequence joins TRBV5-1 and TRBJ1-5; D is unresolved. The CDR3 extends over 13 amino acids. Germline lookup yields CDR1 SGHRS and CDR2 YFSETQ. Trimming removed 0 bases at V and 9 bases at J, with 10 bases between. For the CDR3, the DNA is TGCGCCAGCAGCTTGGGCCCGGGGAGGCCCCAGCATTTT. Residues: CASSLGPGRPQHF.